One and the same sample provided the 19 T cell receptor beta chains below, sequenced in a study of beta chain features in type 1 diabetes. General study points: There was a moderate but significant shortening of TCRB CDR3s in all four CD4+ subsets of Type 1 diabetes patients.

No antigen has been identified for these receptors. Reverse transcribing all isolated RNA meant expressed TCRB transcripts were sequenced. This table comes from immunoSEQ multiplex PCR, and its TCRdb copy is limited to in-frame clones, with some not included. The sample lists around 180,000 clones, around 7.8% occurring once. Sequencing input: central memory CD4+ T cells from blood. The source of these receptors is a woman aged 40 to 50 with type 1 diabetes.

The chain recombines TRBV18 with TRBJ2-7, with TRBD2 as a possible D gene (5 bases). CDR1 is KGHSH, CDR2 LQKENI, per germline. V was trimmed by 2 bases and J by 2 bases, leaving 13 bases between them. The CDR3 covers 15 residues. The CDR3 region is CASSPSPGWTYEQYF. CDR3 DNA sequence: TGTGCCAGCTCACCATCACCGGGGTGGACCTACGAGCAGTACTTC.

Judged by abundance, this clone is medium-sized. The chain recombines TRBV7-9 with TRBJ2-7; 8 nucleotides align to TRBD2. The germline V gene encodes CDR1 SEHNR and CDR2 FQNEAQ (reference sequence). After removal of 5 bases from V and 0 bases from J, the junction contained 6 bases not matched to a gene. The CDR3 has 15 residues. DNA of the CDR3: TGTGCCAGCAGCCCTCGGGGGGGGAGCTCCTACGAGCAGTACTTC. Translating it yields CASSPRGGSSYEQYF.

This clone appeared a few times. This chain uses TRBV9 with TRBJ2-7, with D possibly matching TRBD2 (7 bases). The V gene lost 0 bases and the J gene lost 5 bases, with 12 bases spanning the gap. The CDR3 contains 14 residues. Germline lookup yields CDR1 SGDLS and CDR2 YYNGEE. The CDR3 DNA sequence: TGTGCCAGCAGCGTAGAGGGGGGGCGCGACGAGCAGTACTTC. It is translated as CASSVEGGRDEQYF.

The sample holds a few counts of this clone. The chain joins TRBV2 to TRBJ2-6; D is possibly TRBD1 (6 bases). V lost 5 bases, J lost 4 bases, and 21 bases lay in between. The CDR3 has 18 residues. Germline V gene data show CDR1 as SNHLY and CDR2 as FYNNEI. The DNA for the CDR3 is TGTGCCAGCAGTCCTCAGGGGCCTCAATACCGGGGGGCCAACGTCCTGACTTTC. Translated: CASSPQGPQYRGANVLTF.

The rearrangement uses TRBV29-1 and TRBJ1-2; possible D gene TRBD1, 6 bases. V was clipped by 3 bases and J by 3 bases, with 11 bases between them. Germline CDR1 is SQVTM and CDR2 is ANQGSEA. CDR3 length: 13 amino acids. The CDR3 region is CSVDSDRDYGYTF. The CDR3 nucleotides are TGCAGCGTTGACTCGGACAGAGACTATGGCTACACCTTC.

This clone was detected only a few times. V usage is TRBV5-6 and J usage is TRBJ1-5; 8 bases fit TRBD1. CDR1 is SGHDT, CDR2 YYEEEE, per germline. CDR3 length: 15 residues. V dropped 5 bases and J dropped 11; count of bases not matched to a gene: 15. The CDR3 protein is CASSSQGALRVAQHF. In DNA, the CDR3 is TGTGCCAGCAGTAGTCAGGGGGCTCTAAGGGTAGCCCAGCATTTT.

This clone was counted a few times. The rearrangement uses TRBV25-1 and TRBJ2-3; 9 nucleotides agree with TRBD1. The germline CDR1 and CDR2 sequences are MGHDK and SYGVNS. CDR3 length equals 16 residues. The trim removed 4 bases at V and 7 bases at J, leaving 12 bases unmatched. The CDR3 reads CASSASGTGSRYTQYF. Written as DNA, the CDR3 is TGTGCCAGCAGTGCCTCCGGGACAGGGTCCAGGTATACGCAGTATTTT.

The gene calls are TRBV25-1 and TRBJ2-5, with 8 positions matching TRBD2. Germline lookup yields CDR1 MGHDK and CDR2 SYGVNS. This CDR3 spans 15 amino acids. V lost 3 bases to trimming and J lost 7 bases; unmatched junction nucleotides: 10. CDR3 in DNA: TGTGCCAGCAGTGAGACCGGGAGGGACTTCTTGACCCAGTACTTC. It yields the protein CASSETGRDFLTQYF.

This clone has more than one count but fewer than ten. In DNA form, the CDR3 reads TGTGCCAGCAGCTTTGCTGAGGGTCCGCCCCAGCATTTT. Translating it yields CASSFAEGPPQHF. V is TRBV7-2 and J is TRBJ1-5; no clear D. The CDR3 is 13 amino acids. V lost 3 bases and J 9 bases, leaving 12 bases between the germline ends. Germline V lookup: CDR1 SGHTA, CDR2 FQGNSA.

The CDR3 DNA sequence: TGTGCCAGCAGCTTAGGTTCCGGGATCTCCTACAATGAGCAGTTCTTC. Translating it yields CASSLGSGISYNEQFF. The chain recombines TRBV7-9 with TRBJ2-1, with D tentatively TRBD2 (5 bases). Per germline, CDR1 SEHNR and CDR2 FQNEAQ (reference sequence). Trimming removed 1 base at V and 0 bases at J, with 10 bases between. This CDR3 has 16 residues.

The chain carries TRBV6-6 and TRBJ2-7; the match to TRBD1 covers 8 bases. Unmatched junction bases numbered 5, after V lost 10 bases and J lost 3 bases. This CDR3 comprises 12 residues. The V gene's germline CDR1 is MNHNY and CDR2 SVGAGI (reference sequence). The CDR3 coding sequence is TGTGCCACCCGGGACAGGAGCTACGAGCAGTACTTC. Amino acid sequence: CATRDRSYEQYF.

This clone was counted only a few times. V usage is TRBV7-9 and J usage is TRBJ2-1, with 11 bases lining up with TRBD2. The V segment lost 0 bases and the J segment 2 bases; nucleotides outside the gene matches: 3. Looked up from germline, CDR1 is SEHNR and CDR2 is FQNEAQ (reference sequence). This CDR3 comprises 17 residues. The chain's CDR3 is CASSLAPLAGAYNEQFF. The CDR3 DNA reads TGTGCCAGCAGCTTAGCACCACTAGCGGGGGCCTACAATGAGCAGTTCTTC.

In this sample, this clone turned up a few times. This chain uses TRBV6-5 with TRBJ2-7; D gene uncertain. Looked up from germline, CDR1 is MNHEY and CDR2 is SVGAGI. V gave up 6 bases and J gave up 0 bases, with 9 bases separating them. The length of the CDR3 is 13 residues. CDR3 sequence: CASRLLTSYEQYF. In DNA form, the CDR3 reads TGTGCCAGCAGATTACTCACCTCCTACGAGCAGTACTTC.

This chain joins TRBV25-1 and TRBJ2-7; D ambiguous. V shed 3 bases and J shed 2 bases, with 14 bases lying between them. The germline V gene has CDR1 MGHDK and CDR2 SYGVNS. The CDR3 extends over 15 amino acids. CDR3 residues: CASSDKIENPYEQYF. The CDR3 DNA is TGTGCCAGCAGTGACAAAATAGAGAACCCCTACGAGCAGTACTTC.

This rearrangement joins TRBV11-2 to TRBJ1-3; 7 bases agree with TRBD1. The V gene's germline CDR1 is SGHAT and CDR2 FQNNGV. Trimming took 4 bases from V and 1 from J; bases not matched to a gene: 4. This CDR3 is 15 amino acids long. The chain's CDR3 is CASSSAGGSGNTIYF. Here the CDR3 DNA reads TGTGCCAGCAGCTCCGCAGGGGGGTCTGGAAACACCATATATTTT. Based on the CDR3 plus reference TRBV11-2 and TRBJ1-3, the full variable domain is EAGVAQSPRYKIIEKRQSVAFWCNPISGHATLYWYQQILGQGPKLLIQFQNNGVVDDSQLPKDRFSAERLKGVDSTLKIQPAKLEDSAVYLCASSSAGGSGNTIYFGEGSWLTVV.

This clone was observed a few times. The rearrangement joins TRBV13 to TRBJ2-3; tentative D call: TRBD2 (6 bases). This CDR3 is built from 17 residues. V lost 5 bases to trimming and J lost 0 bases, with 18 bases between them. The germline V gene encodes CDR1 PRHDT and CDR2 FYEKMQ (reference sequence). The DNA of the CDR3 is TGTGCCAGCAGCAACACCGGGGGTAGCGGTAGCACAGATACGCAGTATTTT. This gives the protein CASSNTGGSGSTDTQYF.

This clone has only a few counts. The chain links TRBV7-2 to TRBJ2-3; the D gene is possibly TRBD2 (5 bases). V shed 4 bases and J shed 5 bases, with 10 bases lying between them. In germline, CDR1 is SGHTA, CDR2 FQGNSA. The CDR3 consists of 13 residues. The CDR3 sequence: CASSSLRGDTQYF. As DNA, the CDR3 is TGTGCCAGCAGCTCCCTACGGGGAGATACGCAGTATTTT.

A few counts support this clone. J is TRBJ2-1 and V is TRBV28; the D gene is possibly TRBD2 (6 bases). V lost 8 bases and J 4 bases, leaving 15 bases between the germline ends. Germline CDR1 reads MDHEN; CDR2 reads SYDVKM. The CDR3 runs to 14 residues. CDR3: CASWVGSRYNEQFF. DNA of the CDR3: TGTGCCAGCTGGGTCGGGAGTAGGTACAATGAGCAGTTCTTC. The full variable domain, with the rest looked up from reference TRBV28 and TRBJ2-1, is DVKVTQSSRYLVKRTGEKVFLECVQDMDHENMFWYRQDPGLGLRLIYFSYDVKMKEKGDIPEGYSVSREKKERFSLILESASTNQTSMYLCASWVGSRYNEQFFGPGTRLTVL.

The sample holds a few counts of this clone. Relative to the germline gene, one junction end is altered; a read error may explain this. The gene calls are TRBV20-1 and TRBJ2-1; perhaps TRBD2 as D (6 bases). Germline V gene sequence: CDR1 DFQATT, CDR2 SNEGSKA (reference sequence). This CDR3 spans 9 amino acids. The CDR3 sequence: CRVRDSLIF. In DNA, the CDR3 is TGCAGAGTCCGGGACTCACTGATCTTC.